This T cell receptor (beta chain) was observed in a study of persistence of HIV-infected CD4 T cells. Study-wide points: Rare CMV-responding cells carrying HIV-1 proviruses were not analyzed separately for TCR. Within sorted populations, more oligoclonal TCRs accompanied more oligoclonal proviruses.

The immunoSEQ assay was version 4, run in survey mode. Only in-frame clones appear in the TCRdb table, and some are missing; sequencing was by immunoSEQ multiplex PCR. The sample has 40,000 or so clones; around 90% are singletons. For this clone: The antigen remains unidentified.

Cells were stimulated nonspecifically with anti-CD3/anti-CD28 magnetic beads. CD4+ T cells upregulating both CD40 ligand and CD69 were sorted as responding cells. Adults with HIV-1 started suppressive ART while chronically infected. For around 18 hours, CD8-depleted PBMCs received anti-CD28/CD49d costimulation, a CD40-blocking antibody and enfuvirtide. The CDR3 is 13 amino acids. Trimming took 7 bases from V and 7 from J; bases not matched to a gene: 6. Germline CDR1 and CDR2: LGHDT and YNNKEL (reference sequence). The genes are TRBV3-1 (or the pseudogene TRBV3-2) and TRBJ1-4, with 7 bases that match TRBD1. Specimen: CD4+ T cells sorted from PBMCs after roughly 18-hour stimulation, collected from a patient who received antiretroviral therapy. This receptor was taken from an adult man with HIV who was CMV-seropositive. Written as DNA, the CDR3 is TGTGCCAGCAAGGTGCAGGGGGGTGAAAAACTGTTTTTT. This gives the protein CASKVQGGEKLFF.